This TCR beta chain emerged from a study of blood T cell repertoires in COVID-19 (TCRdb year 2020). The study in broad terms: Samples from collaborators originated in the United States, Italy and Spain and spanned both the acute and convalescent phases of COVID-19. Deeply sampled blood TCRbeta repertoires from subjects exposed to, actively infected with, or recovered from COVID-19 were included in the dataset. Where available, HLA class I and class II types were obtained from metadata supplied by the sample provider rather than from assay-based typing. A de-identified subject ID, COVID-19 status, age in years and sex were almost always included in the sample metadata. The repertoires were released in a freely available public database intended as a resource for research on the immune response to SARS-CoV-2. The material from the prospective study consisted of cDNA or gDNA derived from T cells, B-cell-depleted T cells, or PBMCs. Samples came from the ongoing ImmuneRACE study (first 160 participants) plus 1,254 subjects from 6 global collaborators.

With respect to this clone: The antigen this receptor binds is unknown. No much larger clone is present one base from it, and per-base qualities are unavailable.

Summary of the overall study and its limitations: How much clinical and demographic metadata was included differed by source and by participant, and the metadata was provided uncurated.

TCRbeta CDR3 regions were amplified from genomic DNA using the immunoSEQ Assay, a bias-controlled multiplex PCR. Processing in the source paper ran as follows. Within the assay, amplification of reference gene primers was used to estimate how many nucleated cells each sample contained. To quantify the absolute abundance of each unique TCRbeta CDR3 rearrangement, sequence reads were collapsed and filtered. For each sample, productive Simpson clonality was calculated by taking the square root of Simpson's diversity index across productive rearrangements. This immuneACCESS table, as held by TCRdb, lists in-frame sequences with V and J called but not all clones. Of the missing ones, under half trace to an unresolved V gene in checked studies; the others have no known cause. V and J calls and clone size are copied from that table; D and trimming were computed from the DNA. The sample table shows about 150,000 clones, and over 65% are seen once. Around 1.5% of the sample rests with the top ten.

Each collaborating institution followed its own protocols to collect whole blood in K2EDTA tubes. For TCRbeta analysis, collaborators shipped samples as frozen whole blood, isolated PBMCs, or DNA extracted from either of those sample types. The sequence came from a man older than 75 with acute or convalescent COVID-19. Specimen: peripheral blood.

The DNA sequence is as follows: TGCGCCAGCAGTGTAGGGGTTACTAGCACAGATACGCAGTATTTT. Its translation is CASSVGVTSTDTQYF. This receptor chain uses TRBV10-2 and TRBJ2-3; TRBD1 is perhaps the D gene, given 5 matching bases. There are 15 amino acids in the CDR3, from cysteine to phenylalanine inclusive. Here the CDR3 DNA is all that survives: 45 bases in frame from base 1. The germline V gene specifies WSHSY as CDR1 and SAAADI as CDR2. V loses 4 bases, J loses 0 bases, and the germline ends lie 11 bases apart.